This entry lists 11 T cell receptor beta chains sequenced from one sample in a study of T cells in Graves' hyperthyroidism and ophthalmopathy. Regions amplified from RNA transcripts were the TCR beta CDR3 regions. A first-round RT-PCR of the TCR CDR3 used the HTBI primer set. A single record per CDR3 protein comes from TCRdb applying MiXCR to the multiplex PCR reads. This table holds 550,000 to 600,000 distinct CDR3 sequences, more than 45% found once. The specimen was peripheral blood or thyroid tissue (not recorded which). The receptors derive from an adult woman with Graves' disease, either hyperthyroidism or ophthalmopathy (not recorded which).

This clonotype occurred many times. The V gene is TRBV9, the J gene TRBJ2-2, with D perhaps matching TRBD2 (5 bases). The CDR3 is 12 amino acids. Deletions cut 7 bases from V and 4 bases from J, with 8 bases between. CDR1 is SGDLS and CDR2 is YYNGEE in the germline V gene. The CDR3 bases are TGTGCCAGCGGCCGGGGCACCGGGGAGCTGTTTTTT. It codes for CASGRGTGELFF.

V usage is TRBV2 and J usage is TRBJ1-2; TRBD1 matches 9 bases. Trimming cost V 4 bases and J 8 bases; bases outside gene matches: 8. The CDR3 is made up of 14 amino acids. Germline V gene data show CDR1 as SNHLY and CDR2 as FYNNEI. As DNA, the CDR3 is TGTGCCAGCAGTGCGGACAGGGGTGGTATGGGCTACACCTTC. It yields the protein CASSADRGGMGYTF.

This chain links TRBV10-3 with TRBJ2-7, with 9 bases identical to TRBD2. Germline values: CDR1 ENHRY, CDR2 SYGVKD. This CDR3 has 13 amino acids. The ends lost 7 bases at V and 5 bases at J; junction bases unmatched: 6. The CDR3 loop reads CAIKREAGDEQYF. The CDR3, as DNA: TGTGCCATCAAGCGGGAGGCAGGGGACGAGCAGTACTTC.

The CDR3 loop is CASSYGAGNTGELFF. The CDR3 DNA sequence: TGTGCCAGCAGTTACGGGGCAGGGAACACCGGGGAGCTGTTTTTT. The V call is TRBV6-4, the J call TRBJ2-2; D tentatively reads TRBD1 or TRBD2 (5 bases each). The V end lost 5 bases, the J end lost 1 base, and 11 bases lay between the germline ends. Germline lookup yields CDR1 MRHNA and CDR2 SNTAGT. There are 15 residues in the CDR3.

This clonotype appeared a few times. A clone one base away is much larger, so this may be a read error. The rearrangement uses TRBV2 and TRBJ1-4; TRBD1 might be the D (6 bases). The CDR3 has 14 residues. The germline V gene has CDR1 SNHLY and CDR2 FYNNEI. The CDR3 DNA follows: TGTGCCAGCTTAAGGGGGGGGGGCACCGGGGAGCTGTCTTTT. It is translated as CASLRGGGTGELSF.

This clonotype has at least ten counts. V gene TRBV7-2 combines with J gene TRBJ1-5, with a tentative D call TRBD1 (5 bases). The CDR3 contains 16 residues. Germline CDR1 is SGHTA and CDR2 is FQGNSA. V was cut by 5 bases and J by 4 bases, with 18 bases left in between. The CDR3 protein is CASSPSGGSGNQPQHF. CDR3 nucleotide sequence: TGTGCCAGCAGCCCCTCCGGGGGGAGTGGGAATCAGCCCCAGCATTTT.

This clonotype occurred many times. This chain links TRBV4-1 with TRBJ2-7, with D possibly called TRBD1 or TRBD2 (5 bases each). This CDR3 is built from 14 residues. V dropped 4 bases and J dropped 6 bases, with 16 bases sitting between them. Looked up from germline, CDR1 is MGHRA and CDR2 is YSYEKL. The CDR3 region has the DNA TGCGCCAGCAGCCGAGGGGCCATCCTGTCCGAGCAGTACTTC. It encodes CASSRGAILSEQYF.

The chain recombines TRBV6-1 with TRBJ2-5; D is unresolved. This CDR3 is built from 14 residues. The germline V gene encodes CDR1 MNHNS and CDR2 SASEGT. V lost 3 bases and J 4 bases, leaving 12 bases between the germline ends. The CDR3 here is CASSDGQARETQYF. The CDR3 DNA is TGTGCCAGCAGTGACGGGCAGGCTCGAGAGACCCAGTACTTC.

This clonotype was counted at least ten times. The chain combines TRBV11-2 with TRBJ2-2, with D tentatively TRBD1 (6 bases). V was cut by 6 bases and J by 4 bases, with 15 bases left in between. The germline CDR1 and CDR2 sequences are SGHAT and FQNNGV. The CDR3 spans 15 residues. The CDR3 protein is CASRYRDISTGELFF. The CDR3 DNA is TGTGCCAGCAGGTACCGGGACATTTCCACCGGGGAGCTGTTTTTT.

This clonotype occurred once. The CDR3 sequence is CASSVQGRRPNQPQYF. The CDR3 DNA reads as TGTGCCAGCAGCGTCCAGGGCCGTCGCCCTAATCAGCCCCAGTACTTC. This chain connects TRBV7-2 to TRBJ2-5; D is perhaps TRBD1 (5 bases). Trimming took off 5 bases at V and 9 bases at J, with 25 bases between the two ends. CDR1 is SGHTA and CDR2 is FQGNSA in the germline V gene. This CDR3 is built from 16 residues.

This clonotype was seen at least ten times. CDR3 in amino acids: CASSFKFITNEKLFF. As DNA, the CDR3 is TGTGCCAGCAGTTTCAAATTCATCACTAATGAAAAACTGTTTTTT. The chain is built from TRBV11-2 and TRBJ1-4; no definite D call. The CDR3 is made up of 15 amino acids. The V gene's germline CDR1 is SGHAT and CDR2 FQNNGV. With 6 bases removed from V and 2 bases from J, the gap between germline ends came to 13 bases.